These 8 T cell receptor beta chains came from one sample sequenced in a study of cytomegalovirus exposure and HLA in healthy donors. 60 Vbeta and 13 Jbeta primers were used in PCR. The assay was immunoSEQ multiplex PCR, and TCRdb's table has in-frame clones only and misses some. The table records about 140,000 clones, roughly two thirds of them present only once. What was sequenced was PBMCs. These receptors originate from a male donor in good health and CMV-seronegative.

The chain has TRBV7-8 and TRBJ2-4; D might be TRBD2 (5 bases). V lost 4 bases and J lost 8, with 15 bases in between. Germline assignment: CDR1 SGHVS and CDR2 FQNEAQ. The CDR3 consists of 14 residues. The chain's CDR3 is CASSSGPEEDIQYF. The CDR3 nucleotides are TGTGCCAGCAGCTCCGGGCCAGAGGAGGACATTCAGTACTTC. The variable domain in full, completed from reference TRBV7-8 and TRBJ2-4, reads GAGVSQSPRYKVAKRGQDVALRCDPISGHVSLFWYQQALGQGPEFLTYFQNEAQLDKSGLPSDRFFAERPEGSVSTLKIQRTQQEDSAVYLCASSSGPEEDIQYFGAGTRLSVL.

The chain is built from TRBV4-3 and TRBJ2-7; tentatively, D is TRBD1 (6 bases). Trimming shortened V by 1 base and J by 0 bases, and 10 bases separated the two germline ends. This CDR3 has 15 residues. CDR1 LGHNA and CDR2 YSLEER come from the germline V gene. CDR3 sequence (DNA): TGCGCCAGCAGCCAAGCAGCGGACAGCTCCTACGAGCAGTACTTC. This codes for CASSQAADSSYEQYF.

The chain uses TRBV5-1 and TRBJ1-1, with 7 bases matching TRBD1. Per the germline V gene, CDR1 is SGHRS and CDR2 is YFSETQ. The CDR3 is 14 amino acids. The J segment lost 3 bases and the V segment lost 4 bases, leaving 6 bases of the junction unmatched. The CDR3 reads CASSPGQLDTEAFF. The CDR3 DNA follows: TGCGCCAGCAGCCCGGGACAGTTGGACACTGAAGCTTTCTTT.

The rearrangement links TRBV18 to TRBJ1-5; no clear D. Germline assignment: CDR1 KGHSH and CDR2 LQKENI. The CDR3 loop spans 14 amino acids. V lost 3 bases to trimming and J lost 7 bases, with 13 bases between them. CDR3 coding DNA: TGTGCCAGCTCACCCTACGGAGGGTTGCAGCCCCAGCATTTT. This gives the protein CASSPYGGLQPQHF.

The rearrangement uses TRBV9 and TRBJ1-2; TRBD1 aligns across 10 bases. Germline values: CDR1 SGDLS, CDR2 YYNGEE. This CDR3 has 14 amino acids. Trimming took 4 bases from V and 7 from J; bases not matched to a gene: 7. The CDR3 DNA reads as TGTGCCAGCAGCCAGACCGGGACAGGGGTTGGCTACACCTTC. This translates into CASSQTGTGVGYTF.

This clone was recorded a few times. The chain combines TRBV7-9 with TRBJ1-1; D remains unclear. The CDR3 extends over 11 amino acids. Germline lookup yields CDR1 SEHNR and CDR2 FQNEAQ (reference sequence). The ends were cut back, 6 bases at V and 1 base at J, with 3 bases in the middle. The CDR3 sequence is CASRRNTEAFF. CDR3 DNA: TGTGCCAGCAGGAGGAACACTGAAGCTTTCTTT.

The rearrangement joins TRBV5-8 to TRBJ2-5; no reliable D call. The J call may be in error: the DNA end matches TRBJ2-7 better. CDR3 size: 12 residues. Germline V lookup: CDR1 SGHTS, CDR2 YDEGEE. The CDR3 region is CASSLNSYEQYF. The CDR3 bases are TGTGCCAGCAGCTTAAACTCCTACGAGCAGTACTTC.

V is TRBV11-3 and J is TRBJ2-1, with TRBD1 matching over 8 bases. After removal of 5 bases from V and 15 bases from J, the junction contained 9 bases not matched to a gene. From germline, CDR1 is SGHNT and CDR2 YENEEA. The length of the CDR3 is 12 residues. CDR3 protein: CASSNRQGPAFF. CDR3 in DNA: TGTGCCAGCAGCAACCGACAGGGGCCTGCGTTCTTC. The variable domain in full, completed from reference TRBV11-3 and TRBJ2-1, reads EAGVVQSPRYKIIEKKQPVAFWCNPISGHNTLYWYLQNLGQGPELLIRYENEEAVDDSQLPKDRFSAERLKGVDSTLKIQPAELGDSAVYLCASSNRQGPAFFGPGTRLTVL.